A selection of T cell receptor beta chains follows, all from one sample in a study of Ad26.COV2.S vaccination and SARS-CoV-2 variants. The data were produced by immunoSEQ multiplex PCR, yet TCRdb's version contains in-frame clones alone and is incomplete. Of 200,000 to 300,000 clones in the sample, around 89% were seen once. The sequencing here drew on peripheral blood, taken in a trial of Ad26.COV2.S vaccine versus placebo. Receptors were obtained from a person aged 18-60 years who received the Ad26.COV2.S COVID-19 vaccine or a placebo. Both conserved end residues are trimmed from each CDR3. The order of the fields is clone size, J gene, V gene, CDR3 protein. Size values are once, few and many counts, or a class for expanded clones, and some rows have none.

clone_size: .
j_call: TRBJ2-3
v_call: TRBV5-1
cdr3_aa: ASSFSGHTDTQY

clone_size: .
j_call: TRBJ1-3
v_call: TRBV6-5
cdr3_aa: ASSREGLNTIY

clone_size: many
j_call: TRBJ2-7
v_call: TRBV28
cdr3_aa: ASREGGTYYEQY

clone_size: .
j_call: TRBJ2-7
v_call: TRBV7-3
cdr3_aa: ASSLSAGQGYEQY

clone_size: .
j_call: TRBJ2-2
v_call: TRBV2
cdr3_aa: ASSGDGGVNTGELF

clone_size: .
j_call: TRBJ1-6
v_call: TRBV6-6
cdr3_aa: ASTISAGPGTSPLH

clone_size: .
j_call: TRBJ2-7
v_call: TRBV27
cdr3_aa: ASSLKPKSSYEQY

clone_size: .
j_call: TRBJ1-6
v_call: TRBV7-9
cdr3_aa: ASSPGQYNSPLH

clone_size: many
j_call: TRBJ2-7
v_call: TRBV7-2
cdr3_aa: ASSPIAGAYEQY

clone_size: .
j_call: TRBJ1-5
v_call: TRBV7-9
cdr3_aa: ASSLGSGGGPQH

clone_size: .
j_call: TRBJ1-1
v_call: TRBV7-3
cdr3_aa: ASSLTGDTEAF

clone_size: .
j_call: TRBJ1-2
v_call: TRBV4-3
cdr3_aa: ASSQDRGNYGYT

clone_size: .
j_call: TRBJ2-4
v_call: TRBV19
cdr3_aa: ASGQGLGNIQY

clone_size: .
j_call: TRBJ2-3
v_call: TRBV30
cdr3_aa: AWHPLASADTQY

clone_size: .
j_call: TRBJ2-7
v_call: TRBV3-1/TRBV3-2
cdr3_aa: ASRPGTNSYEQY

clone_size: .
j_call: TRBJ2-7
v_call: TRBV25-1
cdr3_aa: ASSEIDPYEQY

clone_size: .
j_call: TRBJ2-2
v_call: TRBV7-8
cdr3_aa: ASRGGTGELF

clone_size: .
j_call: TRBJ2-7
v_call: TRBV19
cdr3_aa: ASSRDTYYEQY

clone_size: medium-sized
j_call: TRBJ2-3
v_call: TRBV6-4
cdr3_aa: ASSEAGDTDTQY

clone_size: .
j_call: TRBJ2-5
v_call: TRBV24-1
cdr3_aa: ATSTGAGIQETQY

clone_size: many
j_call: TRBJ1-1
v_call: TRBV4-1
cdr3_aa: ASSLEEGTDTF